This T cell receptor beta chain was sequenced in a study of cytomegalovirus exposure and HLA in healthy donors (dated by TCRdb to about 2017). General notes on the study: An earlier analysis of several hundred of the donors reported 250 to 300 Gb of sequence data and 100 million to 140 million unique TCR beta sequences from approximately 180 million T cells. An early release covering 550 to 700 HLA-typed donors comprised about 320 gigabases of sequencing data and around 86 million unique TCR sequences. Of the 300 to 400 genotyped donors, approximately 82% fell in the genetic ancestry cluster associated with self-reported Caucasian donors. The aim of the study was to test whether cataloging public T cell receptors could identify signatures of past pathogen exposure. Using immunosequencing, the study profiled T cell repertoires from fewer than 700 subjects and related those repertoires to cytomegalovirus serostatus. In addition to the first cohort of roughly 700 subjects, a separate validation cohort of 130 or so different subjects was used. To predict cytomegalovirus infection status, the study brought together high-throughput TCR immunosequencing, statistical association of individual TCRs with disease status, and machine learning. A later analysis re-analyzed previously published TCR beta repertoires from 666 donors and added high-resolution HLA genotyping to study TCR occurrence patterns. The later analysis used no new phenotypic data to find candidate immune exposures, relying instead on TCR beta sequences and their occurrence across donors. To decide whether each TCR beta V gene segment behaved as functional or pseudogenic, an earlier analysis of 587 of the donors relied on high-throughput TCR beta sequencing. Alongside the repertoire data, information on donor age, sex, ethnicity and CMV serostatus was compiled. In a later genetic analysis, genome-wide SNP genotypes for about 65% of the roughly 700 donors were used, and that subset was treated as a discovery cohort. Every discovery cohort repertoire had been produced on one sequencing platform. HLA typing included class I and class II loci at four-digit resolution. The number of typed donors differed by locus: roughly 620-630 for A, B, C, DRB1 and DQB1; 500 to 550 for DQA1; some 590 for DPA1; and about 450 for DPB1. A handful of DR-DQ haplotypes were handled as single units for association and clustering because linkage in the cohort was strong. Among some 400 genotyped donors of the cohort, an average of around 250,000 unique TCR beta nucleotide sequences was sequenced per donor, of which approximately 19% were non-productive.

The library relied on the immunoSEQ multiplex PCR assay. For the multiplex PCR, a mixture combining 60 forward primers for TCR Vbeta segments and 13 reverse primers for TCR Jbeta segments was used. The CDR3 region of rearranged TCR beta genes was amplified from genomic DNA with a multiplex PCR assay. The amplified TCR beta libraries were sequenced on the Illumina HiSeq System as 87-base-pair reads. Turning to the authors' computational methods: Across the 600 to 700 repertoires, a later analysis counted 78 million or so unique TCR beta chains, around 11 million of which were shared by at least two donors. Raw reads were error-corrected and collapsed into unique sequences by a nearest-neighbor algorithm in which closely related sequences were merged to remove PCR and sequencing errors. V, D and J gene segments were assigned by aligning CDR3 sequences to IMGT reference sequences. Each retained sequence needed at least a six-nucleotide match to both a V gene segment and a J gene segment. Rearrangements were classified as productive when the CDR3 lacked stop codons and remained in frame with V and J, and all other rearrangements were classified as non-productive. CDR3 was defined by IMGT convention, running from the second conserved V-encoded cysteine to the conserved J-encoded phenylalanine. Sequences without an unambiguous match to a single V gene segment were excluded from the earlier analysis of about 600 of the donors. An earlier analysis of 587 of the donors classified V segments as functional when productive rearrangements were above 56.7% and as segregating when the standard deviation between donors was above 5%. A statistical classification framework was developed to diagnose cytomegalovirus status using the catalog of TCR beta chain sequences. In a later analysis, TCR nucleotide sequences were compared against IMGT/GENE-DB human TR gene sequences so that V and J genes could be assigned. In a later analysis, CDR3 sequences and most-parsimonious VDJ recombination scenarios were assigned using the TCRdist pipeline. A later analysis defined each TCR beta chain by its CDR3 amino acid sequence plus V-gene family, and excluded reads lacking a unique V-gene family. As a way to deal with suspected cross-contamination and a sequencing artifact, a later analysis dropped 450 to 600 nucleotide sequences that were highly shared and had low generation probability. A later analysis calculated a clonal expansion index for each public chain from normalized within-repertoire ranks of inferred template counts. Generation probabilities in a later analysis came from a VDJ recombination model fitted to out-of-frame rearrangements, and those results were checked against IGoR. In a later analysis, hypergeometric tests were used to score TCR-TCR, TCR-HLA and TCR-CMV co-occurrence, with a repertoire-size bias correction applied to TCR pairs. To estimate false discovery rates, a later analysis permuted the HLA or CMV assignments 20 times. In a later analysis, co-occurring TCRs were grouped with DBSCAN, and TCRdist sequence similarity was added when clustering was performed within HLA-allele-positive subsets. Repertoires with fewer than 30,000 or more than 120,000 public chains, plus five repertoires with anomalous nucleotide sharing, were excluded from co-occurrence clustering. TCRdb provides this immuneACCESS table in a form limited to in-frame rearrangements. Some clones are lacking; in checked studies, under half of them reflect an unresolved V gene, and why the rest are absent is not known. The DNA was the basis for D and trimming; V, J and clone size are from that table. The sample has over 80,000 clones on record, about 74% of them singletons. 15% to 20% of the sample comes from the top ten.

What the research found in general, with its limitations: The classifier was reported to diagnose cytomegalovirus status with high specificity and sensitivity in both the original and validation cohorts. A later analysis reported that several top co-occurrence clusters appeared linked to parvovirus B19, influenza, CMV and Epstein-Barr virus. Because the 87-base-pair reads could not distinguish some IMGT-functional V segments, including TRBV6-2 and TRBV6-3, those segments were excluded. A few of the identified cytomegalovirus-associated TCR beta chains were confirmed in vitro to be specific for cytomegalovirus antigens. The earlier analysis of some 540 of the donors excluded roughly 17 rarely observed V segments, including chromosome 9 orphons, because counts were too low. In a later analysis, around 17,000 TCR beta sequences were associated with specific HLA alleles at a false discovery rate of 0.05. A further reported finding was that TCR beta sequences accurately predicted the HLA-A and HLA-B alleles for most subjects in the first cohort. In an earlier analysis of fewer than 750 of the donors, most TCR beta V segments were observed in productive rearrangements about 90% or about 30% of the time, broadly matching IMGT annotations. In the study, around 150 TCR beta chains were listed as associated with cytomegalovirus. Strong co-occurrence of HLA alleles, especially DR and DQ, made assigning TCR associations to individual alleles difficult. Roughly uniform sequencing depth across donors was assumed in presence/absence analyses, although this assumption may not hold. Because HLA typing was unavailable for some donors at each locus, only the typed subset was used in association tests. A group of highly shared sequence variants was considered likely to be a technical artifact of the sequencing pipeline. Most TCR sequences were observed very rarely across donors, whereas some public TCRs were present in many individuals. In this cohort, only TCR beta chains were sequenced, and detectable features were limited by the absence of alpha or paired-chain data. A later genetic analysis reported fewer N-insertions in productive TCRs among donors in an Asian-associated ancestry cluster than the roughly 700-donor mean. According to a later analysis, TCR association rates differed among HLA loci, with DRB1 alleles showing the most associated TCRs and HLA-C alleles showing the fewest. The authors suggested that the approach could potentially be extended to other disease states and immunological phenotypes. V-gene and J-gene trimming of TCR beta chains was associated with a missense DCLRE1C variant in a later genetic analysis, and the association was replicated in an independent cohort. According to a later analysis, most CMV-associated TCR beta chains appeared to be HLA-restricted, and the HLA associations seemed to be driven largely by CMV exposure. For the cohort, immune exposure information was limited to CMV serostatus. In a later analysis, HLA-associated TCR beta chains were found to be more clonally expanded and to have lower generation probabilities than equally common non-associated chains. Correlated functional status among segregating V segments might be attributable to linkage disequilibrium, but an unknown experimental factor could not be ruled out.

The cohort comprised more than 550 healthy bone marrow donors. Cohort members were all nominally healthy when sampled, although unrecorded immune exposures were likely present. The donor tested CMV seropositive and was one of the 289 seropositive cohort members. Each donor provided a peripheral blood sample, and peripheral blood mononuclear cells were used for TCR beta sequencing. Genomic DNA was extracted from the blood cell samples with the Qiagen DNeasy Blood Extraction Kit. With respect to this clone: It has no known antigen specificity. There are no base qualities to consult, and no much larger clone falls within one base.

CDR1 and CDR2, per the germline V gene, are MNHEY and SVGAGI. At the junction V is shortened by 6 bases and J by 5 bases; bases outside the gene matches: 4. From the cysteine through the phenylalanine, the CDR3 covers 14 amino acids. Of all the DNA, just the CDR3 is kept, 42 bases in frame from base 1. This receptor was obtained from a man in his sixties in good health and CMV-seropositive. Material for sequencing was PBMCs. The rearranged chain carries TRBV6-5 and TRBJ2-2; TRBD1 matches 9 bases in the middle. The CDR3 reads CASSLQGATGELFF. The DNA sequence is given as TGTGCCAGCAGCCTACAGGGGGCAACCGGGGAGCTGTTTTTT.